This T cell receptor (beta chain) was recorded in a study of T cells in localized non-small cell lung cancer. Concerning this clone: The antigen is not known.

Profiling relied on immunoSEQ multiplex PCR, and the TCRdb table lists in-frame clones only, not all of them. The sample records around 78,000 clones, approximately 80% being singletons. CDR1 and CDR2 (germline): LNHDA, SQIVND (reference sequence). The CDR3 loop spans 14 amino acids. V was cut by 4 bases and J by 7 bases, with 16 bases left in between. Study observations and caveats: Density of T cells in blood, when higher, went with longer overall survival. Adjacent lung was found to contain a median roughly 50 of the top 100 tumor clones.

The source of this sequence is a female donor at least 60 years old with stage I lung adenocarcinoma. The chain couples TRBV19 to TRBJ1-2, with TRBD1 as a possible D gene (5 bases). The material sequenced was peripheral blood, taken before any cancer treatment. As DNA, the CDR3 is TGTGCCAGTAGTAGAAACACAGGATTGGGTGGCTACACCTTC. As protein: CASSRNTGLGGYTF. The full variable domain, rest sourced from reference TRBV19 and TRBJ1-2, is DGGITQSPKYLFRKEGQNVTLSCEQNLNHDAMYWYRQDPGQGLRLIYYSQIVNDFQKGDIAEGYSVSREKKESFPLTVTSAQKNPTAFYLCASSRNTGLGGYTFGSGTRLTVV.